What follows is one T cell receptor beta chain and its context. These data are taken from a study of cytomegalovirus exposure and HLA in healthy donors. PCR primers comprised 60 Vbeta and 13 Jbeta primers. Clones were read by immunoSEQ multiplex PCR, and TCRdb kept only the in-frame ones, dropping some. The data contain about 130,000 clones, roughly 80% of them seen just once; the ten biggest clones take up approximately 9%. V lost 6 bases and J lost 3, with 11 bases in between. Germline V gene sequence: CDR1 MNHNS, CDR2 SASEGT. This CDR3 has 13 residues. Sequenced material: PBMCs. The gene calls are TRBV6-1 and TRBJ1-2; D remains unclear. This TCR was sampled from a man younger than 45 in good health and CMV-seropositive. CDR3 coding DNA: TGTGCCAGCAGGCTTGGCACCCACTATGGCTACACCTTC. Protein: CASRLGTHYGYTF.